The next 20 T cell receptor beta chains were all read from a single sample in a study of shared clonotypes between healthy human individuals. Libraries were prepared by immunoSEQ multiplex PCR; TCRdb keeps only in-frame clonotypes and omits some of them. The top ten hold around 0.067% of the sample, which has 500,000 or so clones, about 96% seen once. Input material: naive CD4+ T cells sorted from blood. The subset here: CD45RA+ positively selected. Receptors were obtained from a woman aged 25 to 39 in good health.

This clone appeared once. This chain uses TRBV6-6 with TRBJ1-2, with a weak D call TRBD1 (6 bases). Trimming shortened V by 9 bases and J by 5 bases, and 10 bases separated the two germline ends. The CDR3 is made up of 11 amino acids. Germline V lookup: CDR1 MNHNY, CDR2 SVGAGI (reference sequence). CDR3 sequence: CASRTAYGYTF. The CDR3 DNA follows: TGTGCCAGTAGGACAGCGTATGGCTACACCTTC.

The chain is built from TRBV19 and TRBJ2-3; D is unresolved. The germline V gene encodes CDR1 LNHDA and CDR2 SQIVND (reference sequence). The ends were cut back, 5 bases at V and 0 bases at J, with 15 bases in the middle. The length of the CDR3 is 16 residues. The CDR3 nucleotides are TGTGCCAGTAGTCGCCAGGCCCTTACTAGCACAGATACGCAGTATTTT. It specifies CASSRQALTSTDTQYF.

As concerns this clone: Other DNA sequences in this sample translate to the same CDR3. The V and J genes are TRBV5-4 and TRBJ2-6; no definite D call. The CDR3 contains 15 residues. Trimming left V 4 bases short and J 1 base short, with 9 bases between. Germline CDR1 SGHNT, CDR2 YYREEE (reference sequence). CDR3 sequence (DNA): TGTGCCAGCAGCCCAGATCTGTCTGGGGCCAACGTCCTGACTTTC. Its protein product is CASSPDLSGANVLTF.

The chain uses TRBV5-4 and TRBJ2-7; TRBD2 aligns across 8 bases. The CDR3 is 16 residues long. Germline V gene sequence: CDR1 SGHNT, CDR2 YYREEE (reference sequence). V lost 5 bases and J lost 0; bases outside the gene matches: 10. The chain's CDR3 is CASRYSGAGVSYEQYF. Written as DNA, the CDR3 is TGTGCCAGCAGGTACTCGGGAGCGGGAGTCTCCTACGAGCAGTACTTC.

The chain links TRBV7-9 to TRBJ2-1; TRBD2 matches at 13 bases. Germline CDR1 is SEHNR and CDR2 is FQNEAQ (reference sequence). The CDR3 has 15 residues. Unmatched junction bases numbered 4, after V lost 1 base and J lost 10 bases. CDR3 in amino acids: CASSLGTSGRWEQFF. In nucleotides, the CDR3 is TGTGCCAGCAGCTTAGGGACTAGCGGGAGATGGGAGCAGTTCTTC. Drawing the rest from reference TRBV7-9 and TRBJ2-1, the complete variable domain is DTGVSQNPRHKITKRGQNVTFRCDPISEHNRLYWYRQTLGQGPEFLTYFQNEAQLEKSRLLSDRFSAERPKGSFSTLEIQRTEQGDSAMYLCASSLGTSGRWEQFFGPGTRLTVL.

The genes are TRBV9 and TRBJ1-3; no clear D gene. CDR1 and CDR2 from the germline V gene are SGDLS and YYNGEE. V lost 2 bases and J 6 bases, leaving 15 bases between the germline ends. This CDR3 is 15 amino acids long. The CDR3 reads CASSVSRDGENTIYF. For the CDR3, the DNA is TGTGCCAGCAGCGTTTCAAGGGATGGGGAAAACACCATATATTTT. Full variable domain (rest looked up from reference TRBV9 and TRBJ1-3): DSGVTQTPKHLITATGQRVTLRCSPRSGDLSVYWYQQSLDQGLQFLIQYYNGEERAKGNILERFSAQQFPDLHSELNLSSLELGDSALYFCASSVSRDGENTIYFGEGSWLTVV.

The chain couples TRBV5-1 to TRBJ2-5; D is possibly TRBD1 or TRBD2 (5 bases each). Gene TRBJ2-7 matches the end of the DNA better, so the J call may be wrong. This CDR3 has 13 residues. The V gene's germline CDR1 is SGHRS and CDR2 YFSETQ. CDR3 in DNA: TGCGCCAGCAGCTTGAGGGACCCCTACGAGCAGTACTTC. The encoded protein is CASSLRDPYEQYF.

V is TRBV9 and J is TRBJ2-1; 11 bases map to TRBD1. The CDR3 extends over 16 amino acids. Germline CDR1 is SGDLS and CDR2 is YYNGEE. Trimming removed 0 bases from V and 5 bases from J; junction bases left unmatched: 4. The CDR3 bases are TGTGCCAGCAGCGTAGCTCCGGGACAGGGGGACAATGAGCAGTTCTTC. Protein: CASSVAPGQGDNEQFF.

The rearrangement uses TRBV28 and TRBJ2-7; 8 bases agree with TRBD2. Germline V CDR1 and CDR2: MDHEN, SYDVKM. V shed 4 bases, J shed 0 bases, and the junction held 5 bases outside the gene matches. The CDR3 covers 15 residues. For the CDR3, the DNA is TGTGCCAGCAGTTCCACCGGGAGGGCCTCCTACGAGCAGTACTTC. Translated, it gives CASSSTGRASYEQYF.

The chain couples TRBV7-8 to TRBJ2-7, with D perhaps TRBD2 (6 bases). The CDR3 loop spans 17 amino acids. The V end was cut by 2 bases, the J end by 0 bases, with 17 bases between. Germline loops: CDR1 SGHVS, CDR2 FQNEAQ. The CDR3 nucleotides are TGTGCCAGCAGCTTAAGATCAGCGGGTGGGTTCTCCTACGAGCAGTACTTC. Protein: CASSLRSAGGFSYEQYF.

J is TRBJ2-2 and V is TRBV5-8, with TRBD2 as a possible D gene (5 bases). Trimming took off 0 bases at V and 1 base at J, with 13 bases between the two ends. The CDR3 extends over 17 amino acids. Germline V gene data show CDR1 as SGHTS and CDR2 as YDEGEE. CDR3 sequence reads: CASSLARTDWNTGELFF. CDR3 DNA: TGTGCCAGCAGCTTGGCCCGTACGGACTGGAACACCGGGGAGCTGTTTTTT. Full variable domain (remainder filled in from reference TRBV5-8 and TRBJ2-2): EAGVTQSPTHLIKTRGQQATLRCSPISGHTSVYWYQQALGLGLQFLLWYDEGEERNRGNFPPRFSGRQFPNYSSELNVNALELEDSALYLCASSLARTDWNTGELFFGEGSRLTVL.

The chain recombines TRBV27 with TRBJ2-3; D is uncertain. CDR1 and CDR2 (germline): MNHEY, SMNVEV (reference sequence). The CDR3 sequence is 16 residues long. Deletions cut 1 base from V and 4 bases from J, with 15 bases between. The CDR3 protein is CASSLWTYQRPDTQYF. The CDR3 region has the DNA TGTGCCAGCAGTTTATGGACGTACCAGAGGCCAGATACGCAGTATTTT.

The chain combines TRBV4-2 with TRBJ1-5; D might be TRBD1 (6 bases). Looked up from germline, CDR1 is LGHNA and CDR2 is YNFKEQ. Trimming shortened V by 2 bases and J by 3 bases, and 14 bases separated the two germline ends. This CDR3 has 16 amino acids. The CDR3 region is CASSQRGKGDNQPQHF. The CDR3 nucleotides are TGTGCCAGCAGCCAAAGGGGTAAGGGGGACAATCAGCCCCAGCATTTT.

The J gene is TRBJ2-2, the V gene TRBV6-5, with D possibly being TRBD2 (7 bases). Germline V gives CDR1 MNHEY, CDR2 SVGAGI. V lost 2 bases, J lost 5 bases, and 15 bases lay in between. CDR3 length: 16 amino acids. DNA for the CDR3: TGTGCCAGCAGTTACGAGGGGGGAGGGCGAACCGGGGAGCTGTTTTTT. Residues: CASSYEGGGRTGELFF.

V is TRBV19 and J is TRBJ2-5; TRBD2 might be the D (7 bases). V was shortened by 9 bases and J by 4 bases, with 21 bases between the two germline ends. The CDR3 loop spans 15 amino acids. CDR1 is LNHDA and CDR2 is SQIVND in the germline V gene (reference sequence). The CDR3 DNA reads TGTGCCAGCCATGGGGGGGGCGCAGGATCAGAGACCCAGTACTTC. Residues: CASHGGGAGSETQYF. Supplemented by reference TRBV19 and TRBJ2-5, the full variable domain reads DGGITQSPKYLFRKEGQNVTLSCEQNLNHDAMYWYRQDPGQGLRLIYYSQIVNDFQKGDIAEGYSVSREKKESFPLTVTSAQKNPTAFYLCASHGGGAGSETQYFGPGTRLLVL.

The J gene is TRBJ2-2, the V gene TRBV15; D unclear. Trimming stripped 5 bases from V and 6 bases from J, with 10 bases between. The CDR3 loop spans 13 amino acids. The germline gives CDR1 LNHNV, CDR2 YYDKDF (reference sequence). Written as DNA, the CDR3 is TGTGCCACCAGCGCGCTAGATCCCGGGGAGCTGTTTTTT. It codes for CATSALDPGELFF.

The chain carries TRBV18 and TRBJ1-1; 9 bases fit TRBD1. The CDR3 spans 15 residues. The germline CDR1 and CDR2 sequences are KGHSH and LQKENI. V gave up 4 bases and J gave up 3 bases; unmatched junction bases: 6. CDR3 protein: CASSQQGARDTEAFF. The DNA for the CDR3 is TGTGCCAGCTCACAACAGGGGGCTCGTGACACTGAAGCTTTCTTT. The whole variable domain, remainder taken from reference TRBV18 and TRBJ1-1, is NAGVMQNPRHLVRRRGQEARLRCSPMKGHSHVYWYRQLPEEGLKFMVYLQKENIIDESGMPKERFSAEFPKEGPSILRIQQVVRGDSAAYFCASSQQGARDTEAFFGQGTRLTVV.

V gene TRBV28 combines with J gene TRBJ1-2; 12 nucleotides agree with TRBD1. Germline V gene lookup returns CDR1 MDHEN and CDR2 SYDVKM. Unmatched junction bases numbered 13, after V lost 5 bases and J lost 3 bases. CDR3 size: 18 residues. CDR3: CASSGRDRGRLWDYGYTF. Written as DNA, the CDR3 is TGTGCCAGCAGTGGACGGGACAGGGGGCGCCTCTGGGACTATGGCTACACCTTC.

CDR3 nucleotides: TGTGCCAGCAGTTACTCGTCCGGGTACGGGTCCCAGTACTTC. It yields the protein CASSYSSGYGSQYF. The chain uses TRBV6-6 and TRBJ2-5, with no clear D. The V end lost 0 bases, the J end lost 9 bases, and 14 bases lay between the germline ends. The CDR3 loop spans 14 amino acids. CDR1 is MNHNY and CDR2 is SVGAGI in the germline V gene (reference sequence).

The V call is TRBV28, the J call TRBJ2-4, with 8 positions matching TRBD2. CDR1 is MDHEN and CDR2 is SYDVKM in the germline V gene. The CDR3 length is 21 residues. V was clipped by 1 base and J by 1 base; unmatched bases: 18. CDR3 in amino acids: CASSLFWGTLAGQGAKNIQYF. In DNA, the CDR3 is TGTGCCAGCAGTTTATTTTGGGGGACCCTAGCGGGCCAGGGGGCCAAAAACATTCAGTACTTC. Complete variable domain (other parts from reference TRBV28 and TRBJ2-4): DVKVTQSSRYLVKRTGEKVFLECVQDMDHENMFWYRQDPGLGLRLIYFSYDVKMKEKGDIPEGYSVSREKKERFSLILESASTNQTSMYLCASSLFWGTLAGQGAKNIQYFGAGTRLSVL.